This entry describes one T cell receptor (beta chain). What it binds is not known. The record originates from a study of T cell repertoires in cytomegalovirus infection. The overall study: Public TCR beta signatures provided an indication of both CMV infection and a matching HLA type.

Each CDR3 protein is one row after TCRdb ran MiXCR on the reads. The sample has 250,000 to 300,000 distinct CDR3 sequences; about a quarter are singletons. Deletions cut 1 base from V and 6 bases from J, with 4 bases between. CDR3 length equals 11 residues. Germline CDR1 is MDHEN and CDR2 is SYDVKM. General observations from the study: There were carriers of CMV plus the relevant HLA, and cumulative public TCR beta family frequency identified them. Predominance within the ex vivo response was attributable to HLA-C-restricted CMV-specific TCR beta clonotypes.

Sequenced input: PBMCs. The TCR originated in a human donor in good health (CMV status not recorded). Some clones in this sample may be carry-over from other donors' samples. The rearrangement uses TRBV28 and TRBJ2-7; D is ambiguous. CDR3 in amino acids: CASSLSGEQYF. In DNA, the CDR3 is TGTGCCAGCAGTTTATCGGGCGAGCAGTACTTC.